A selection of T cell receptor beta chains follows, all from one sample in a study of T cell responses to AZD1222 COVID-19 vaccine. The protocol was immunoSEQ multiplex PCR, while the TCRdb copy is restricted to in-frame clones and leaves out a portion. This table holds some 200,000 clones, approximately 94% found once. The input for sequencing was peripheral blood, taken 28 days after the second dose of the MenACWY control vaccine. The receptors shown here come from an adult who received the MenACWY meningococcal vaccine as a control. Each CDR3 is given with its conserved first and last residue. The order of the fields is CDR3 protein, D gene, V gene, J gene. D genes are given only for firm matches.

CASSGGQDYGYTF,-,TRBV18,TRBJ1-2
CASSHYSGTALNTEAFF,TRBD1,TRBV5-8,TRBJ1-1
CASSQWDSLNTEAFF,TRBD1,TRBV3-1/TRBV3-2,TRBJ1-1
CASSQSETGGDLQYF,TRBD1,TRBV4-3,TRBJ2-7
CASTRERDETQYF,TRBD2,TRBV2,TRBJ2-5
CASSKSSYEQYF,-,TRBV3-1/TRBV3-2,TRBJ2-7
CASRRGQGESYEQYF,TRBD1,TRBV6-5,TRBJ2-7
CASSFLGNEQFF,-,TRBV28,TRBJ2-1
CASSYRGLATRPTGANVLTF,TRBD1,TRBV27,TRBJ2-6
CASRRGLSTDTQYF,-,TRBV6-5,TRBJ2-3
CASSWDRGNNEQFF,TRBD1,TRBV28,TRBJ2-1
CASSAASVNTEAFF,-,TRBV6-1,TRBJ1-1
CASRGLAGGPGEQFF,TRBD2,TRBV11-2,TRBJ2-1
CASSRQGQETQYF,TRBD1,TRBV2,TRBJ2-5
CASSMGWGSNTGELFF,-,TRBV5-1,TRBJ2-2
CASSQETGQLYGYTF,-,TRBV4-1,TRBJ1-2
CASSIWAGTSTYNEQFF,-,TRBV19,TRBJ2-1
CSASFQANYGYTF,-,TRBV20-1,TRBJ1-2
CASRRGTGYGYTF,TRBD1,TRBV27,TRBJ1-2
CASSRAGGGTYEQYF,-,TRBV7-9,TRBJ2-7
CASSLAGNYGYTF,-,TRBV28,TRBJ1-2
CATSDLDRGYGYTF,TRBD1,TRBV24-1,TRBJ1-2
CASSRSSTEAFF,-,TRBV6-5,TRBJ1-1
CASPPIAGRPDTQYF,-,TRBV19,TRBJ2-3
CASSPTSGSKEQYF,TRBD2,TRBV18,TRBJ2-7
CASSYSGSEAFF,-,TRBV6-5,TRBJ1-1
CASSPSSGIPYEQYF,TRBD2,TRBV18,TRBJ2-7
CASSLESGGTTDTQYF,TRBD2,TRBV7-6,TRBJ2-3
CASSGGTPTDTQYF,-,TRBV5-1,TRBJ2-3
CASSLGGLGDTEAFF,-,TRBV7-8,TRBJ1-1
CASSSQGDQPQHF,TRBD1,TRBV5-1,TRBJ1-5
CASSLWGTSSYEQYF,-,TRBV28,TRBJ2-7
CASSILAGASYEQYF,TRBD2,TRBV19,TRBJ2-7
CASGRTWGSTEAFF,-,TRBV28,TRBJ1-1
CASSEPGMTGELFF,-,TRBV25-1,TRBJ2-2
CASSDWDNSSYEQYF,-,TRBV2,TRBJ2-7